Listed below are T cell receptor beta chains from one sample, sequenced in a study of vaccination effects on CD4 cells after COVID-19. No antigen has been identified for these receptors. The data were produced by immunoSEQ multiplex PCR, yet TCRdb's version contains in-frame clones alone and is incomplete. Among roughly 59,000 clones listed, just under 80% were seen once. The source material was CD4+ T cells from PBMCs cultured with HCoV-OC43 spike peptides, sampled after COVID-19 vaccination. The receptors stem from a human donor who received a COVID-19 vaccine. CDR3s include the opening cysteine and the closing phenylalanine or tryptophan. D genes are given only for firm matches. Clone size is not always given. Where it is, it says once, few, many or a class for expanded clones.

size	V	J	D	CDR3	DNA
NA	TRBV19	TRBJ1-2	TRBD1	CASSTGQGTNYGYTF	TGTGCCAGTAGTACTGGACAGGGTACTAACTATGGCTACACCTTC
NA	TRBV7-3	TRBJ2-1	NA	CASSLGVGNEQFF	TGTGCCAGCAGCTTAGGGGTTGGCAATGAGCAGTTCTTC
NA	TRBV4-1	TRBJ1-5	NA	CASSQVGTSLGQHF	TGCGCCAGCAGCCAAGTCGGGACGTCGTTGGGCCAGCATTTT
NA	TRBV5-8	TRBJ1-6	TRBD1	CASSLGTGRNSPLHF	TGTGCCAGCAGCTTGGGGACAGGGCGGAATTCACCCCTCCACTTT
few	TRBV18	TRBJ1-3	NA	CASSGGVANTIYF	TGTGCCAGCTCCGGGGGAGTCGCAAACACCATATATTTT
many	TRBV18	TRBJ1-5	NA	CASSLDTFNQPQHF	TGTGCCAGCTCACTGGACACATTCAATCAGCCCCAGCATTTT
once	TRBV7-8	TRBJ1-1	TRBD1	CASSRGPNTEAFF	TGTGCCAGCAGCAGGGGGCCGAACACTGAAGCTTTCTTT
NA	TRBV24-1	TRBJ1-2	TRBD1	CATSDRQGLGYTF	TGTGCCACCAGTGACAGACAGGGGTTGGGCTACACCTTC
NA	TRBV24-1	TRBJ1-2	NA	CATSDGGLGYTF	TGTGCCACCAGTGATGGGGGCCTTGGCTACACCTTC
NA	TRBV6-6	TRBJ1-1	NA	CASVSTEAFF	TGTGCCAGCGTGAGTACTGAAGCTTTCTTT
NA	TRBV24-1	TRBJ2-3	NA	CATSRTTGGTADTQYF	TGTGCCACCAGTAGGACCACTGGGGGGACGGCAGATACGCAGTATTTT
NA	TRBV7-2	TRBJ1-3	NA	CASSLQLLGNTIYF	TGTGCCAGCAGCTTACAGCTCCTCGGAAACACCATATATTTT
NA	TRBV5-1	TRBJ2-2	NA	CASSLALETGELFF	TGCGCCAGCAGCTTGGCACTAGAGACGGGGGAGCTGTTTTTT
NA	TRBV7-8	TRBJ2-5	NA	CASRPDSQETQYF	TGTGCCAGCAGACCAGACAGCCAGGAGACCCAGTACTTC
NA	TRBV11-3	TRBJ2-2	NA	CASSLEGFPGELFF	TGTGCCAGCAGCTTGGAGGGGTTTCCCGGGGAGCTGTTTTTT
NA	TRBV6-5	TRBJ1-2	NA	CASGSGNGYTF	TGTGCCAGCGGGTCAGGGAATGGCTACACCTTC
once	TRBV6-5	TRBJ2-1	NA	CASQRSASYNEQFF	TGTGCCAGCCAACGATCCGCCTCCTACAATGAGCAGTTCTTC
NA	TRBV27	TRBJ2-5	NA	CASSPRGAPRETQYF	TGTGCCAGCAGTCCTCGGGGAGCCCCCCGGGAGACCCAGTACTTC
NA	TRBV5-1	TRBJ2-1	TRBD1	CASSSPDRAYNEQFF	TGCGCCAGCAGCTCCCCCGACAGGGCATACAATGAGCAGTTCTTC
NA	TRBV11-3	TRBJ2-1	NA	CASSPSTGRTYNEQFF	TGTGCCAGCAGCCCAAGCACAGGCCGCACCTACAATGAGCAGTTCTTC
NA	TRBV7-2	TRBJ2-1	NA	CASSLDRVGNEQFF	TGTGCCAGCAGCTTAGACAGGGTAGGAAATGAGCAGTTCTTC
NA	TRBV6-6	TRBJ1-5	NA	CASRGVNQPQHF	TGTGCCAGCAGGGGCGTCAATCAGCCCCAGCATTTT
NA	TRBV25-1	TRBJ2-1	NA	CASSEGQAAYNEQFF	TGTGCCAGCAGTGAAGGCCAGGCCGCCTACAATGAGCAGTTCTTC
NA	TRBV20-1	TRBJ2-5	NA	CSASLLETQYF	TGCAGTGCTAGTTTACTAGAGACCCAGTACTTC
NA	TRBV19	TRBJ1-5	TRBD1	CASSGVKGQGTYSNQPQHF	TGTGCCAGTAGTGGGGTGAAAGGACAGGGCACCTATAGCAATCAGCCCCAGCATTTT
NA	TRBV6-5	TRBJ2-3	NA	CASSYLGGPSTDTQYF	TGTGCCAGCAGTTACCTCGGGGGGCCTAGCACAGATACGCAGTATTTT
NA	TRBV2	TRBJ1-2	TRBD1	CASSVQGGIYGYTF	TGTGCCAGCAGTGTGCAGGGGGGGATCTATGGCTACACCTTC
NA	TRBV28	TRBJ2-1	NA	CASRGSGPRYNNEQFF	TGTGCCAGCAGGGGATCTGGGCCCCGGTATAACAATGAGCAGTTCTTC
NA	TRBV18	TRBJ1-5	NA	CASSYSGADQPQHF	TGTGCCAGCTCCTATAGTGGGGCGGATCAGCCCCAGCATTTT
once	TRBV5-1	TRBJ2-2	TRBD2	CASSLAVLAGSYTHRLGELFF	TGCGCCAGCAGCTTGGCCGTGCTAGCGGGGAGTTATACACACCGGTTGGGGGAGCTGTTTTTT
NA	TRBV21-1	TRBJ1-2	NA	CASSNRTEPRRPLFYGYTF	TGTGCCAGCAGCAATAGGACAGAGCCCCGTAGGCCCCTTTTTTATGGCTACACCTTC
NA	TRBV9	TRBJ1-2	TRBD1	CASSALTGGASPYTF	TGTGCCAGCAGCGCCCTGACAGGGGGCGCTTCCCCCTACACCTTC
NA	TRBV18	TRBJ1-1	NA	CASSPIAGNTEAFF	TGTGCCAGCTCACCGATTGCGGGGAACACTGAAGCTTTCTTT
NA	TRBV12-3/TRBV12-4	TRBJ1-3	NA	CAAAAQRKHTIYF	TGTGCCGCCGCCGCTCAAAGGAAACACACCATATATTTT
few	TRBV29-1	TRBJ1-1	NA	CSVEESYGERAFF	TGCAGCGTTGAAGAAAGCTATGGGGAAAGAGCTTTCTTT
NA	TRBV24-1	TRBJ2-3	TRBD2	CATSDSRGADTQYF	TGTGCCACCAGTGATTCGCGGGGGGCAGATACGCAGTATTTT
NA	TRBV27	TRBJ1-2	NA	CASSLSRGDYGYTF	TGTGCCAGCAGTCTCTCGAGGGGGGACTATGGCTACACCTTC
once	TRBV5-1	TRBJ2-1	NA	CASSSLSGWSGEQFF	TGCGCCAGCAGCTCCCTATCGGGGTGGTCCGGTGAGCAGTTCTTC
NA	TRBV2	TRBJ1-5	NA	CASSDRQSNQPQHF	TGTGCCAGCAGTGACAGGCAGAGCAATCAGCCCCAGCATTTT
NA	TRBV11-2	TRBJ1-6	NA	CASSPRSGVSSNSPLHF	TGTGCCAGCAGCCCGCGCTCAGGGGTTTCGTCCAATTCACCCCTCCACTTT
NA	TRBV6-2/TRBV6-3	TRBJ2-3	TRBD2	CASSLAGLSITDTQYF	TGTGCCAGCAGCCTAGCGGGACTCTCAATCACAGATACGCAGTATTTT
once	TRBV27	TRBJ1-2	TRBD1	CASSLQGTGGLYGYTF	TGTGCCAGCAGTTTACAGGGGACAGGGGGCCTCTATGGCTACACCTTC
NA	TRBV7-3	TRBJ1-6	NA	CASSLIANSPLHF	TGTGCCAGCAGCTTAATTGCGAATTCACCCCTCCACTTT
NA	TRBV7-3	TRBJ1-1	NA	CASSLIAGEGTEAFF	TGTGCCAGCAGCTTAATAGCGGGGGAGGGGACTGAAGCTTTCTTT
NA	TRBV5-1	TRBJ2-1	TRBD2	CASSQGTSGYNEQFF	TGCGCCAGCAGCCAAGGGACTAGCGGTTACAATGAGCAGTTCTTC
NA	TRBV7-3	TRBJ1-1	NA	CASSLMGLNTEAFF	TGTGCCAGCAGCTTAATGGGGTTGAACACTGAAGCTTTCTTT